The sequence of this T cell receptor beta chain was determined in a study of cytomegalovirus exposure and HLA in healthy donors. PCR employed 60 Vbeta and 13 Jbeta primers. Profiling relied on immunoSEQ multiplex PCR, and the TCRdb table lists in-frame clones only, not all of them. The repertoire holds around 250,000 clones, with around 90% as singletons. This CDR3 is 14 amino acids long. V was trimmed by 2 bases and J by 3 bases, leaving 14 bases between them. Germline V gives CDR1 GTSNPN, CDR2 SVGIG (reference sequence). The sequenced material came from PBMCs. The TCR sequence derives from a girl aged 2 to 9 in good health and CMV-seronegative. This sequence joins TRBV30 and TRBJ2-7; no clear D. For the CDR3, the DNA is TGTGCCTGGAGTATCGCGGTGGGTGACTACGAGCAGTACTTC. Amino acid sequence: CAWSIAVGDYEQYF.